These 10 T cell receptor beta chains share one sample of origin, sequenced in a study of CD8+CD57+ T cells in acquired aplastic anemia. Genomic DNA acted as the template from which TCR beta VDJ combination and CDR3 sequence profiling were carried out. TCRdb re-called the reads through MiXCR, storing one row per CDR3 protein. The table shows 130,000 or so distinct CDR3 sequences, with more than 35% occurring only once. Specimen: sorted CD4+, CD8+, or CD8+CD57+ T cells (not recorded which) from PBMCs. Every receptor here comes from a human donor in good health, serving as a control.

As to this clonotype: A much larger clone differs by one base, so this may be a read error. The chain employs TRBV12-3 or TRBV12-4 and TRBJ2-1; no definite D call. V was clipped by 6 bases and J by 15 bases, with 21 bases between them. This CDR3 region has 13 residues. The CDR3 sequence: CASRSFLDLSAFF. The CDR3 coding sequence is TGTGCCAGCAGATCTTTCCTGGACCTCAGTGCGTTCTTC.

For the CDR3, the DNA is TGCGCCAGCAAGATTGCGGACTATAATCCGCCCCTCCACTTT. It is translated as CASKIADYNPPLHF. The rearrangement links TRBV5-1 to TRBJ1-6; unclear D gene. Germline-derived CDR1 and CDR2 are SGHRS and YFSETQ. V lost 6 bases, J lost 13 bases, and 20 bases lay in between. The CDR3 totals 14 residues.

The chain has TRBV15 and TRBJ1-5; D unclear. V shed 3 bases and J shed 5 bases, with 14 bases lying between them. This CDR3 spans 15 amino acids. Germline assignment: CDR1 LNHNV and CDR2 YYDKDF (reference sequence). The CDR3 DNA sequence: TGTGCCACCAGCAGCGTAGGGTCCCACGATCAGCCCCAGCATTTT. It specifies CATSSVGSHDQPQHF.

This clonotype was seen once. This rearrangement joins TRBV6-1 to TRBJ1-3, with D perhaps TRBD1 (5 bases). V shed 6 bases and J shed 7 bases, with 10 bases lying between them. CDR3 length equals 12 residues. Germline V gives CDR1 MNHNS, CDR2 SASEGT. CDR3: CASRSGANTIYF. CDR3 in DNA: TGTGCCAGCAGATCTGGGGCGAACACCATATATTTT.

The chain has TRBV20-1 and TRBJ2-5, with D tentatively TRBD2 (5 bases). This CDR3 has 12 amino acids. The germline CDR1 and CDR2 sequences are DFQATT and SNEGSKA (reference sequence). With 3 bases removed from V and 7 bases from J, the gap between germline ends came to 12 bases. In nucleotides, the CDR3 is TGCAGTGCTAGGCGGGTGTTGGGGACCCAGTACTTC. Its translation: CSARRVLGTQYF.

This clonotype was counted many times. The V call is TRBV13, the J call TRBJ1-2; D gene unclear. Trimming took off 3 bases at V and 0 bases at J, with 11 bases between the two ends. The CDR3 totals 15 residues. Germline-derived CDR1 and CDR2 are PRHDT and FYEKMQ (reference sequence). The CDR3, as DNA: TGTGCCAGCAGCTTCGGGAACGGAGCTAACTATGGCTACACCTTC. As protein: CASSFGNGANYGYTF.

This chain connects TRBV30 to TRBJ2-5; possibly TRBD1 or TRBD2 for D (7 bases each). Germline V gives CDR1 GTSNPN, CDR2 SVGIG (reference sequence). This CDR3 has 14 residues. V dropped 0 bases and J dropped 10 bases, with 18 bases sitting between them. The CDR3, as DNA: TGTGCCTGGAGTGTGGGACAGCGCTGGGGGGGCCAGTACTTC. Its protein is CAWSVGQRWGGQYF.

There are many counts of this clonotype. The V and J genes are TRBV5-5 and TRBJ2-1, with D uncertain. The CDR3 contains 12 residues. CDR1 SGHKS and CDR2 YYEKEE come from the germline V gene (reference sequence). Trimming left V 1 base short and J 1 base short, with 0 bases between. For the CDR3, the DNA is TGTGCCAGCAGCTTGTCCTACAATGAGCAGTTCTTC. This encodes CASSLSYNEQFF.

This clonotype was counted ten times or more. The gene calls are TRBV20-1 and TRBJ2-1; D might be TRBD2 (5 bases). Trimming cost V 2 bases and J 2 bases, with 13 bases left between them. This CDR3 is built from 15 residues. Germline-derived CDR1 and CDR2 are DFQATT and SNEGSKA (reference sequence). CDR3 amino acids: CSARPLADTYNEQFF. CDR3 sequence (DNA): TGCAGTGCTAGACCTCTAGCCGACACCTACAATGAGCAGTTCTTC.

This clonotype appeared many times. The CDR3 DNA is TGTGCCAGCAGCCGGAGGGATTATCGCGGCTACACCTTC. Protein product: CASSRRDYRGYTF. The chain has TRBV7-9 and TRBJ1-2; no clear D. CDR1 is SEHNR and CDR2 is FQNEAQ in the germline V gene (reference sequence). The V end was cut by 5 bases, the J end by 8 bases, with 15 bases between. The CDR3 is made up of 13 amino acids.